This record concerns one T cell receptor beta chain sequence. The target antigen is unknown. Trimming cost V 6 bases and J 0 bases; bases outside gene matches: 17. The CDR3 loop spans 19 amino acids. The germline V gene has CDR1 LNHDA and CDR2 SQIVND (reference sequence). Library construction for TCR beta used iRepertoire HTBI primers and Arm-PCR of CDR3 regions. TCRdb reprocessed the multiplex PCR reads with MiXCR, giving one entry per CDR3 protein. This table holds hundreds of thousands of distinct CDR3 sequences, 15% to 20% found once. The time point: newly diagnosed GD, antithyroid drugs for less than 3 months. Construction of the TCR library relied on RNA isolated from PBMCs. Patients came through an endocrinology department, and that department was in Xi'an, China. The data stem from a study of regulatory T cells in long-lasting Graves disease. Study-level results: Repertoires from persistent disease leaned toward TRBV28, TRBJ1-2 and TRBJ2-5.

These same records also appear under a second study, on T cells in Graves' hyperthyroidism and ophthalmopathy.

Here the sequenced sample was peripheral blood mononuclear cells (PBMCs), taken at new diagnosis, from a patient treated with antithyroid drugs. This chain joins TRBV19 and TRBJ1-1; 9 bases align to TRBD1. The source is a woman aged 35-60 years with Graves disease. CDR3 amino acids: CASSKYRGREILMNTEAFF. The CDR3 bases are TGTGCCAGTAGCAAATACAGGGGGCGCGAAATATTGATGAACACTGAAGCTTTCTTT.